Below, 12 T cell receptor beta chains from the same sample are listed, as sequenced in a study of T cell changes during pregnancy in multiple sclerosis. Assay used: immunoSEQ multiplex PCR; TCRdb lists only in-frame clones, some missing. This sample has about 130,000 clones, with less than 97% found just once. The sequences come from peripheral blood, collected after pregnancy. These receptors originate from a female donor with multiple sclerosis, enrolled in a pregnancy study.

V usage is TRBV2 and J usage is TRBJ2-4; 10 bases are a match to TRBD1. Germline V gives CDR1 SNHLY, CDR2 FYNNEI. Unmatched junction bases numbered 0, after V lost 3 bases and J lost 1 base. The CDR3 contains 15 residues. The CDR3 DNA follows: TGTGCCAGCAGTGAGGACAGGGGGGCCAAAAACATTCAGTACTTC. Translating gives CASSEDRGAKNIQYF. Filled out from reference TRBV2 and TRBJ2-4, the complete variable domain reads EPEVTQTPSHQVTQMGQEVILRCVPISNHLYFYWYRQILGQKVEFLVSFYNNEISEKSEIFDDQFSVERPDGSNFTLKIRSTKLEDSAMYFCASSEDRGAKNIQYFGAGTRLSVL.

The V call is TRBV27, the J call TRBJ2-3; 12 nucleotides line up with TRBD2. V lost 1 base and J lost 2; bases outside the gene matches: 4. In germline, CDR1 is MNHEY, CDR2 SMNVEV (reference sequence). CDR3 size: 17 residues. The CDR3 DNA reads as TGTGCCAGCAGTTTATTCCTAGCGGGAGGGTACACAGATACGCAGTATTTT. Its protein is CASSLFLAGGYTDTQYF.

The rearrangement joins TRBV5-1 to TRBJ1-5; TRBD1 might be the D (6 bases). This CDR3 contains 20 residues. Germline V gene sequence: CDR1 SGHRS, CDR2 YFSETQ. Trimming stripped 6 bases from V and 2 bases from J, with 30 bases between. This chain's CDR3 is CASIKGKGRGPFRGNQPQHF. In DNA form, the CDR3 reads TGCGCCAGCATTAAAGGTAAGGGCAGGGGACCCTTCAGGGGCAATCAGCCCCAGCATTTT.

The chain is built from TRBV5-6 and TRBJ1-1; 8 bases are shared with TRBD1. The CDR3 sequence is 16 residues long. The J segment lost 4 bases and the V segment lost 3 bases, leaving 11 bases of the junction unmatched. Germline CDR1 SGHDT, CDR2 YYEEEE. CDR3 coding DNA: TGTGCCAGCAGCTACTTAGGACAGGGAAAATCCACTGAAGCTTTCTTT. Protein product: CASSYLGQGKSTEAFF.

The chain is built from TRBV5-6 and TRBJ1-1, with unresolved D. The germline gives CDR1 SGHDT, CDR2 YYEEEE. The length of the CDR3 is 14 residues. Trimming left V 0 bases short and J 4 bases short, with 10 bases between. The CDR3 sequence: CASSLVGVLTEAFF. In DNA form, the CDR3 reads TGTGCCAGCAGCTTGGTTGGAGTTCTCACTGAAGCTTTCTTT.

The rearrangement uses TRBV2 and TRBJ2-1; the match to TRBD1 covers 7 bases. Germline CDR1 and CDR2: SNHLY and FYNNEI. V lost 0 bases and J lost 9; bases outside the gene matches: 2. CDR3 length: 13 residues. The CDR3 bases are TGTGCCAGCAGTGAAGCAGGGGGCGGTGAGCAGTTCTTC. It specifies CASSEAGGGEQFF.

V is TRBV27 and J is TRBJ2-2; TRBD2 aligns across 8 bases. Losses at the gene ends were 2 bases for V and 3 bases for J; bases not matched to a gene: 5. From germline, CDR1 is MNHEY and CDR2 SMNVEV (reference sequence). This CDR3 is built from 16 residues. The CDR3 reads CASSLQREYYTGELFF. In nucleotides, the CDR3 is TGTGCCAGCAGTTTACAGCGGGAGTACTACACCGGGGAGCTGTTTTTT.

The CDR3 region has the DNA TGTGCCAGCAGCTCCACAGGGATTGGGGGAGATCAGCCCCAGCATTTT. It translates to CASSSTGIGGDQPQHF. V gene TRBV5-6 combines with J gene TRBJ1-5; perhaps TRBD1 as D (6 bases). Deletions cut 3 bases from V and 5 bases from J, with 18 bases between. Germline CDR1 reads SGHDT; CDR2 reads YYEEEE. The CDR3 runs to 16 residues.

This clone was recorded once. This chain connects TRBV27 to TRBJ2-7; TRBD2 matches at 14 bases. The V segment lost 7 bases and the J segment 3 bases; nucleotides outside the gene matches: 11. Looked up from germline, CDR1 is MNHEY and CDR2 is SMNVEV (reference sequence). The CDR3 loop spans 17 amino acids. The DNA for the CDR3 is TGTGCCAGCAAAGGTCCGGGACTAGCGGGAGAGGGCTACGAGCAGTACTTC. Protein sequence: CASKGPGLAGEGYEQYF.

The chain is built from TRBV6-1 and TRBJ1-2; D is uncertain. Germline CDR1 reads MNHNS; CDR2 reads SASEGT. The V gene lost 3 bases and the J gene lost 4 bases, with 6 bases spanning the gap. The CDR3 runs 12 residues. The DNA for the CDR3 is TGTGCCAGCAGTGACAGTTCCTATGGCTACACCTTC. Translation gives CASSDSSYGYTF.

The J gene is TRBJ2-1, the V gene TRBV29-1, with D tentatively TRBD2 (5 bases). V was shortened by 4 bases and J by 5 bases, with 12 bases between the two germline ends. Germline V gene lookup returns CDR1 SQVTM and CDR2 ANQGSEA. This CDR3 has 13 residues. The CDR3 nucleotides are TGCAGCGTTGCGGGTTACGGGGACAATGAGCAGTTCTTC. Translation gives CSVAGYGDNEQFF.

This rearrangement joins TRBV7-9 to TRBJ1-2; 7 nucleotides match TRBD1. Germline V gene lookup returns CDR1 SEHNR and CDR2 FQNEAQ (reference sequence). Trimming at V came to 2 bases and at J to 8 bases, leaving 2 bases not matched to a gene. There are 12 residues in the CDR3. The CDR3 region has the DNA TGTGCCAGCAGCTTACAGGGGGTGGGCTACACCTTC. Encoded protein: CASSLQGVGYTF.